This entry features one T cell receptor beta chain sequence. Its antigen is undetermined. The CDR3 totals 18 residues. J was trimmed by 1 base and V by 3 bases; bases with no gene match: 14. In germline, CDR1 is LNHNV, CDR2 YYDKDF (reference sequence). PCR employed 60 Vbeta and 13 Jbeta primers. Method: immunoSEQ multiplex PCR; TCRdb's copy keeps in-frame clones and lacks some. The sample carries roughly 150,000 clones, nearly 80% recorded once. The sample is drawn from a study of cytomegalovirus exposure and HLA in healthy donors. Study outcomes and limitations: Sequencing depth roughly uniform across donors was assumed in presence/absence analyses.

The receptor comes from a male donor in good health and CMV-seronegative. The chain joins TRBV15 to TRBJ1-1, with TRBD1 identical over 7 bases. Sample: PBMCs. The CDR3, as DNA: TGTGCCACCAGCAGTAGGGAGACAGGGATATCATGGAACACTGAAGCTTTCTTT. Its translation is CATSSRETGISWNTEAFF.